One sample yielded the 10 T cell receptor beta chains listed below, sequenced in a study of T cells in Graves' hyperthyroidism and ophthalmopathy. From RNA transcripts, TCR beta CDR3 regions were amplified. When the TCR CDR3 underwent first-round RT-PCR, the HTBI primer set was used. In TCRdb, the multiplex PCR reads were re-called with MiXCR into one record per CDR3 protein. Of 89,000 or so distinct CDR3 sequences detected, approximately 39% appear once; the ten largest clones hold roughly a tenth. The sample comprised peripheral blood or thyroid tissue (not recorded which). Receptors were obtained from a woman aged 25 to 39 with Graves' hyperthyroidism.

This clonotype was counted many times. The chain combines TRBV6-1 with TRBJ1-1, with TRBD1 identical over 8 bases. Looked up from germline, CDR1 is MNHNS and CDR2 is SASEGT. The CDR3 contains 14 residues. The trim removed 6 bases at V and 10 bases at J, leaving 13 bases unmatched. CDR3 region: CASRDDGGQVAAFF. CDR3 in DNA: TGTGCCAGCAGGGACGACGGGGGACAGGTGGCAGCTTTCTTT.

This clonotype was picked up a small number of times. This sequence joins TRBV28 and TRBJ2-2; D possibly corresponds to TRBD2 (5 bases). There are 15 residues in the CDR3. The V and J ends lost 4 bases and 4 bases respectively, with 13 bases between them. Germline CDR1 is MDHEN and CDR2 is SYDVKM. The CDR3 region is CASSSQLGSTGELFF. Written as DNA, the CDR3 is TGTGCCAGCAGTTCCCAACTAGGGAGCACCGGGGAGCTGTTTTTT.

This clonotype has at least ten counts. J is TRBJ1-1 and V is TRBV2; a weak D match, TRBD1 (6 bases). Germline V gene data show CDR1 as SNHLY and CDR2 as FYNNEI. This CDR3 is built from 13 residues. V lost 6 bases, J lost 3 bases, and 11 bases lay in between. DNA of the CDR3: TGTGCCAGCAGGAGGGGGGCCTACACTGAAGCTTTCTTT. Amino acid sequence: CASRRGAYTEAFF.

There are many counts of this clonotype. The CDR3 sequence: CASSPPRTSGSHEQYF. The CDR3 DNA sequence: TGTGCCAGCTCACCACCAAGGACTAGCGGGAGCCACGAGCAGTACTTC. This chain links TRBV18 with TRBJ2-7; 13 bases are shared with TRBD2. The CDR3 contains 16 residues. The germline CDR1 and CDR2 sequences are KGHSH and LQKENI. V dropped 0 bases and J dropped 5; count of bases not matched to a gene: 4.

This clonotype is judged medium-sized. The V gene is TRBV7-3, the J gene TRBJ2-2; D not certain. The CDR3 has 14 residues. Trimming shortened V by 2 bases and J by 0 bases, and 4 bases separated the two germline ends. CDR1 is SGHTA and CDR2 is FQGTGA in the germline V gene. The CDR3 region has the DNA TGTGCCAGCAGCTTACTTACGAACACCGGGGAGCTGTTTTTT. Amino acid sequence: CASSLLTNTGELFF. The full variable domain, its missing parts supplied by reference TRBV7-3 and TRBJ2-2, is GAGVSQTPSNKVTEKGKYVELRCDPISGHTALYWYRQSLGQGPEFLIYFQGTGAADDSGLPNDRFFAVRPEGSVSTLKIQRTERGDSAVYLCASSLLTNTGELFFGEGSRLTVL.

This clonotype was observed at least ten times. The rearrangement links TRBV11-2 to TRBJ1-2; tentatively, D is TRBD1 (5 bases). Germline V CDR1 and CDR2: SGHAT, FQNNGV. V dropped 4 bases and J dropped 2 bases, with 11 bases sitting between them. CDR3 size: 14 residues. The CDR3 bases are TGTGCCAGCAGCTGGGGGGAGTTGAACTATGGCTACACCTTC. Translating gives CASSWGELNYGYTF.

The V gene is TRBV11-2, the J gene TRBJ2-2; 7 positions match TRBD1. CDR3 length: 17 residues. Per the germline V gene, CDR1 is SGHAT and CDR2 is FQNNGV. The trim removed 4 bases at V and 0 bases at J, leaving 8 bases unmatched. CDR3 sequence: CASSSTPGQTNTGELFF. The CDR3 DNA sequence: TGTGCCAGCAGCTCGACCCCGGGACAGACGAACACCGGGGAGCTGTTTTTT.

Comment on this clonotype: Just one base apart from a much larger clone, this may be a read error. Because it lacks the conserved phenylalanine or tryptophan at the end, this CDR3 is likely a read error. V is TRBV7-9 and J is TRBJ2-2, with a possible D match to TRBD1 (5 bases). The CDR3 has 16 amino acids. Trimming pared 6 bases from V and 4 bases from J, leaving 18 bases between. Germline CDR1 SEHNR, CDR2 FQNEAQ (reference sequence). The CDR3: CASSSSGPTGTGELFL. CDR3 nucleotide sequence: TGTGCCAGCAGTTCGTCCGGCCCTACAGGCACCGGGGAGCTGTTTTTA.

The chain joins TRBV2 to TRBJ2-2; 10 nucleotides line up with TRBD2. The junction had 8 bases not matched to a gene; V was cut back by 7 bases and J by 6 bases. This CDR3 spans 15 amino acids. CDR1 and CDR2 (germline): SNHLY, FYNNEI. The CDR3 is CASNTAGGPAGELFF. As DNA, the CDR3 is TGTGCCAGCAACACAGCGGGAGGGCCGGCCGGGGAGCTGTTTTTT. The whole variable domain, filled in from reference TRBV2 and TRBJ2-2, reads EPEVTQTPSHQVTQMGQEVILRCVPISNHLYFYWYRQILGQKVEFLVSFYNNEISEKSEIFDDQFSVERPDGSNFTLKIRSTKLEDSAMYFCASNTAGGPAGELFFGEGSRLTVL.

This clonotype was seen ten or more times. The rearrangement uses TRBV7-9 and TRBJ1-5, with 7 bases lining up with TRBD1. Trimming removed 5 bases from V and 7 bases from J; junction bases left unmatched: 2. The CDR3 consists of 12 residues. The germline gives CDR1 SEHNR, CDR2 FQNEAQ (reference sequence). Written as DNA, the CDR3 is TGTGCCAGCAGCCGACAGGGACAGCCCCAGCATTTT. Its translation is CASSRQGQPQHF.